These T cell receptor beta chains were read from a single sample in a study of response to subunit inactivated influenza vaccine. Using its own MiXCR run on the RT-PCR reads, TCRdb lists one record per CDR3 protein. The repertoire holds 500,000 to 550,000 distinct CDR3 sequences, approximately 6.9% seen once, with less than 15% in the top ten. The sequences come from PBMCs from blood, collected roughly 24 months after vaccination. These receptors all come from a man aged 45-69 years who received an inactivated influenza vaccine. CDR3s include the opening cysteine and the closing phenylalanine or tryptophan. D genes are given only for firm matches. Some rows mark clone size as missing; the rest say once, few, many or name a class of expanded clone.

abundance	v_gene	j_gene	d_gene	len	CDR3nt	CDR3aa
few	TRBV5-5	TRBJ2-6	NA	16	TGTGCCAGCAGCCTAACCGATTCCTCTGGGGCCAACGTCCTGACTTTC	CASSLTDSSGANVLTF
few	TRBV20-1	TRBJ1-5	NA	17	TGCAGTGCTAGAGAGGAGTTTCGGACCGATTGGAATCAGCCCCAGCATTTT	CSAREEFRTDWNQPQHF
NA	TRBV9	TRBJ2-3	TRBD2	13	TGTGCCAGCAGTACGACTAGCAGGGATACGCAGTATTTT	CASSTTSRDTQYF
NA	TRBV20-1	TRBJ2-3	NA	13	TGCAGTGCTAGGGGACCCGACACAGATACGCAGTATTTT	CSARGPDTDTQYF
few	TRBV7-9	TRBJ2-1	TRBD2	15	TGTGCCAGCAGCTTCGAAGGACTAGCGGGGAGTGAGCAGTTCTTC	CASSFEGLAGSEQFF
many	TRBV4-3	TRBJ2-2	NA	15	TGCGCCAGCAGCCAAGATGAGGGGGACACCGGGGAGCTGTTTTTT	CASSQDEGDTGELFF
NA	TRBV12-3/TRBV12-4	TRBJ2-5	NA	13	TGTGCCAGCAGTCTACCTCCAAGTGAGACCCAGTACTTC	CASSLPPSETQYF
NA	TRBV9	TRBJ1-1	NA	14	TGTGCCAGCAGCGTAGATGTGGTGAACACTGAAGCTTTCTTT	CASSVDVVNTEAFF
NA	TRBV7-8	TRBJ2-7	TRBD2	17	TGTGCCAGCAGCTTCTCTAGCGGGGGGCCAAGCTCCTACGAGCAGTACTTC	CASSFSSGGPSSYEQYF
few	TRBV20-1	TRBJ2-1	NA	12	TGCAGTGCTAGACTTTGGCACAATGAGCAGTTCTTC	CSARLWHNEQFF
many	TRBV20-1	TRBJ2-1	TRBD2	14	TGCAGTGCTAGGCGGACTAGCGTTTACAATGAGCAGTTCTTC	CSARRTSVYNEQFF